A selection of T cell receptor beta chains follows, all from one sample in a study of technical replicates of blood from a handful of donors. Using immunoSEQ multiplex PCR, the repertoire was profiled, and TCRdb retains in-frame clones only, with some absent. The sample comprises tens of thousands of clones, approximately 98% of which are singletons, and 0.2% to 0.25% rests with the top ten. The sample was T cells isolated from PBMCs. These receptors were obtained from a human donor in good health. CDR3s include the opening cysteine and the closing phenylalanine or tryptophan. The D gene is left open where the match is weak.

-,13,TRBV7-9,TRBJ2-2,CASSLYSTGELFF
TRBD2,15,TRBV19,TRBJ2-7,CASSIVASGLNEQYF
TRBD2,17,TRBV5-8,TRBJ2-5,CASSLGVGLAARETQYF
TRBD1,14,TRBV27,TRBJ2-2,CASRRQGTPGELFF
-,14,TRBV4-1,TRBJ1-5,CASSQGGGGQPQHF
-,13,TRBV6-5,TRBJ1-1,CASSMDYPEAAFF
TRBD2,14,TRBV19,-,CASSIAGGSYEQYF
TRBD1,15,TRBV6-4,TRBJ2-1,CASSAGTGLGVEQFF
-,16,TRBV6-1,TRBJ1-4,CASSDRASETNEKLFF
TRBD1,12,TRBV11-3,TRBJ1-1,CASRRTGGAAFF
TRBD1,14,TRBV6-5,TRBJ2-7,CASSSWTGTHEQYF